This T cell receptor (beta chain) stems from a study of cytomegalovirus exposure and HLA in healthy donors. As to this clone: Its target is unknown.

V lost 3 bases and J 4 bases, leaving 3 bases between the germline ends. Germline V lookup: CDR1 SQVTM, CDR2 ANQGSEA. CDR3 length: 10 amino acids. The primer mix had 60 Vbeta and 13 Jbeta primers. Clones were sequenced by immunoSEQ multiplex PCR, and TCRdb holds only the in-frame ones, with some missing. The sample includes approximately 81,000 clones, 70% to 75% of them seen just once. Whole-study results and caveats: Later analysis indicated greater clonal expansion among HLA-associated TCR beta chains than among equally common other chains. Highest at DRB1 and lowest at HLA-C, TCR association rates differed among HLA loci in a later analysis. In a later analysis, a missense DCLRE1C variant was linked to TCR beta V- and J-gene trimming. The study recorded 150 to 200 TCR beta chains that were cytomegalovirus-associated.

The rearrangement uses TRBV29-1 and TRBJ1-2; D is uncertain. This receptor was identified in a woman between 45 and 65 years old in good health and CMV-seropositive. The source material was PBMCs. This chain's CDR3 is CSVDSYGYTF. In DNA, the CDR3 is TGCAGCGTTGATAGCTATGGCTACACCTTC.